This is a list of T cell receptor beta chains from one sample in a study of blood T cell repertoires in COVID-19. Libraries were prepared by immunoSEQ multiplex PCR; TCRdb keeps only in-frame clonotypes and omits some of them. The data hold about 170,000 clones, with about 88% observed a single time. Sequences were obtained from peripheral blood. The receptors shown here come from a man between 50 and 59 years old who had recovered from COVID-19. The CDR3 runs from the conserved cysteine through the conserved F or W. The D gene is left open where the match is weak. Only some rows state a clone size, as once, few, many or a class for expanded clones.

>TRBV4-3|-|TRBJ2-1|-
CASSQGLYNEQFF
TGCGCCAGCAGCCAAGGGCTGTACAATGAGCAGTTCTTC
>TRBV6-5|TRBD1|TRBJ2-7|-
CASRSDRGDYEQYF
TGTGCCAGCAGATCCGACAGGGGGGATTACGAGCAGTACTTC
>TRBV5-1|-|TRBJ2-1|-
CASRPLAFGSYNEQFF
TGCGCCAGCAGACCCTTAGCGTTCGGCTCCTACAATGAGCAGTTCTTC
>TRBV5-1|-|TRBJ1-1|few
CASSVVNREAEAFF
TGCGCCAGCAGCGTGGTAAACAGGGAAGCTGAAGCTTTCTTT
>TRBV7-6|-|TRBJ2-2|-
CASSLSGANTGELFF
TGTGCCAGCAGCCTTAGCGGTGCGAACACCGGGGAGCTGTTTTTT
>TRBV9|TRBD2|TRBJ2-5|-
CASSVEASGGFEETQYF
TGTGCCAGCAGCGTAGAGGCTAGCGGGGGGTTCGAGGAGACCCAGTACTTC
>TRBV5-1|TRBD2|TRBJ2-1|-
CASSLDTSGVYNEQFF
TGCGCCAGCAGCTTGGACACTAGCGGGGTCTACAATGAGCAGTTCTTC
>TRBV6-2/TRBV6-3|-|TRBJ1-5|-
CASSKTGRNQPQHF
TGTGCCAGCAGCAAGACAGGACGCAATCAGCCCCAGCATTTT
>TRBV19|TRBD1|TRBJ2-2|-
CASSIGQGHTGELFF
TGTGCCAGTAGTATAGGACAGGGGCACACCGGGGAGCTGTTTTTT
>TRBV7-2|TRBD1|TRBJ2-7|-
CASRARTGPYEQYF
TGTGCCAGCAGGGCCCGGACAGGGCCCTACGAGCAGTACTTC
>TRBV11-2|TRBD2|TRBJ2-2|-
CASRRTSGELNTGELFF
TGTGCCAGCCGCCGGACTAGCGGGGAGCTAAATACCGGGGAGCTGTTTTTT